This T cell receptor beta chain originates from a study of blood T cell repertoires in COVID-19. About the research overall: The analysed material was cDNA or gDNA that came from T cells, B-cell-depleted T cells, or PBMCs.

Original processing methods: By means of reference gene primer amplification, nucleated cell counts were estimated. Libraries were prepared by immunoSEQ multiplex PCR; TCRdb keeps only in-frame clonotypes and omits some of them. Clone size and the V and J calls come from that table; the DNA yielded D and trimming. The sample holds more than 110,000 clones; 76% are singletons and the top ten take more than 3.5%. The CDR3 spans 16 residues. Trimming cost V 5 bases and J 2 bases, with 18 bases left between them. Per the germline V gene, CDR1 is MDHEN and CDR2 is SYDVKM. The V and J genes are TRBV28 and TRBJ1-2; no reliable D call. Sequenced material: peripheral blood. This clonotype was sampled from a woman over 75 with active or convalescent COVID-19. DNA for the CDR3: TGTGCCAGCAGTCCAAGCACGGATTATAGCAACTATGGCTACACCTTC. Protein: CASSPSTDYSNYGYTF.